The entry that follows covers one T cell receptor (beta chain) sequence. Antigen specificity is unknown. The sample belongs to a study of cytomegalovirus exposure and HLA in healthy donors. On the study more broadly: The 90 to 150 validation repertoires used a platform that matched the one used for the 666 first-cohort repertoires, as a later analysis reported.

V lost 3 bases, J lost 0 bases, and 3 bases lay in between. This CDR3 comprises 12 residues. Germline CDR1 is WSHSY and CDR2 is SAAADI. Libraries were prepared by immunoSEQ multiplex PCR; TCRdb keeps only in-frame clonotypes and omits some of them. The sample yields some 170,000 clones, about 89% seen once. Overall study findings and caveats: Cytomegalovirus status was reportedly diagnosed by the classifier with high sensitivity and specificity.

Sequencing used PBMCs. This receptor was obtained from a man under 40 in good health and CMV-seropositive. The gene calls are TRBV10-2 and TRBJ2-7; D call uncertain. The CDR3 sequence: CASSDFSYEQYF. DNA for the CDR3: TGCGCCAGCAGTGACTTCTCCTACGAGCAGTACTTC.